One sample yielded the 6 T cell receptor beta chains listed below, sequenced in a study of cytomegalovirus exposure and HLA in healthy donors. The primer mix had 60 Vbeta and 13 Jbeta primers. Assay used: immunoSEQ multiplex PCR; TCRdb lists only in-frame clones, some missing. The data hold some 110,000 clones, with roughly 70% observed a single time. The source material was PBMCs. All receptors come from a man aged 25-45 years in good health and CMV-seropositive.

This clone was detected only a few times. The V and J genes are TRBV6-1 and TRBJ2-1; D perhaps matches TRBD2 (7 bases). The CDR3 spans 15 residues. The V and J ends lost 2 bases and 2 bases respectively, with 10 bases between them. Germline CDR1 is MNHNS and CDR2 is SASEGT. CDR3 amino acids: CASSERGGTYNEQFF. CDR3 nucleotides: TGTGCCAGCAGTGAAAGGGGGGGCACCTACAATGAGCAGTTCTTC.

The genes are TRBV5-1 and TRBJ2-3; 11 positions agree with TRBD2. The trim removed 5 bases at V and 2 bases at J, leaving 10 bases unmatched. This CDR3 has 17 residues. The germline CDR1 and CDR2 sequences are SGHRS and YFSETQ. CDR3 bases: TGCGCCAGCAGGCTTCTAGGGACTAGCGGATCCACAGATACGCAGTATTTT. It encodes CASRLLGTSGSTDTQYF.

V is TRBV6-4 and J is TRBJ2-5; D is undetermined. The closer fit of TRBJ2-7 to the DNA end suggests the J call may be wrong. Looked up from germline, CDR1 is MRHNA and CDR2 is SNTAGT. The length of the CDR3 is 10 residues. The DNA of the CDR3 is TGTGCCATCGTCTCCTACGAGCAGTACTTC. Protein product: CAIVSYEQYF.

CDR3 DNA sequence: TGTGCCAGCAGCTTCGGGGTAGGACGACTCCAAGATACGCAGTATTTT. It translates to CASSFGVGRLQDTQYF. The genes are TRBV7-9 and TRBJ2-3; TRBD2 might be the D (5 bases). V shed 3 bases and J shed 5 bases, with 18 bases lying between them. From germline, CDR1 is SEHNR and CDR2 FQNEAQ (reference sequence). The CDR3 runs to 16 residues. The variable domain in full, with the rest retrieved from reference TRBV7-9 and TRBJ2-3, is DTGVSQNPRHKITKRGQNVTFRCDPISEHNRLYWYRQTLGQGPEFLTYFQNEAQLEKSRLLSDRFSAERPKGSFSTLEIQRTEQGDSAMYLCASSFGVGRLQDTQYFGPGTRLTVL.

The chain couples TRBV27 to TRBJ1-2, with D unclear. CDR1 and CDR2 (germline): MNHEY, SMNVEV (reference sequence). There are 14 residues in the CDR3. V was shortened by 2 bases and J by 10 bases, with 17 bases between the two germline ends. As DNA, the CDR3 is TGTGCCAGCAGTTTAACAGTTCAATGGGCTCCCTACACCTTC. It yields the protein CASSLTVQWAPYTF.

In its sample, this clone was seen a few times. The chain recombines TRBV27 with TRBJ1-2; D is unclear. Germline V gene lookup returns CDR1 MNHEY and CDR2 SMNVEV (reference sequence). Trimming shortened V by 5 bases and J by 8 bases, and 15 bases separated the two germline ends. The CDR3 runs to 13 residues. Written as DNA, the CDR3 is TGTGCCAGCAGTCCGTCCAGAGGATTGGGCTACACCTTC. Amino acids: CASSPSRGLGYTF.